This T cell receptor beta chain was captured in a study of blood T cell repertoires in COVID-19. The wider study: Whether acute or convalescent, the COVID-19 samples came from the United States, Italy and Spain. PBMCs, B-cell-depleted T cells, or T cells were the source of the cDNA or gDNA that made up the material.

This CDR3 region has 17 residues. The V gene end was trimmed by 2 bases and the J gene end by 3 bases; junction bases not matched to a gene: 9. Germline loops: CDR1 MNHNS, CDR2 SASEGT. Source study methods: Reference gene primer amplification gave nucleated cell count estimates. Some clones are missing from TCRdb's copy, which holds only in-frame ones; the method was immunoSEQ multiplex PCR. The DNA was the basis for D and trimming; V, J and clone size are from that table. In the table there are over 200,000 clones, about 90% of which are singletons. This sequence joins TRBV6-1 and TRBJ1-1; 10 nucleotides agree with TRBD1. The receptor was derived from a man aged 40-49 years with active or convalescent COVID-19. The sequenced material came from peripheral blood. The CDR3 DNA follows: TGTGCCAGCAGTGAACGACAGGGGGCTGGGGCGGACACTGAAGCTTTCTTT. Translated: CASSERQGAGADTEAFF.